This T cell receptor (beta chain) is from a study of identical twins. General study results and limits: High-abundance cord blood beta clonotypes had fewer insertions; memory repertoires showed none.

In its sample, this clonotype was seen many times. Its antigen remains unknown. TCRdb ran MiXCR on the 5' RACE reads and lists one entry per CDR3 protein. The sample has about 220,000 distinct CDR3 sequences, under 10% seen once; the top ten hold just under 2%. The same data also contributed to another study, on yellow fever vaccine responses in identical twins.

The source is a woman aged 18-30 years in good health. Sequencing used memory (CD45RO+) T cells sorted from blood.

The DNA of the CDR3 is TGTGCCAGCATCCCTAGGGGTGGATGGATCACTGAAGCTTTCTTT. Residues: CASIPRGGWITEAFF. The chain recombines TRBV6-1 with TRBJ1-1; tentatively, D is TRBD1 (5 bases). V lost 7 bases and J lost 4, with 19 bases in between. The CDR3 sequence is 15 residues long. CDR1 MNHNS and CDR2 SASEGT come from the germline V gene.